A single sample gave rise to the 11 T cell receptor beta chains below, sequenced in a study of T cell repertoires in cytomegalovirus infection. TCRdb analysed the reads with MiXCR anew, one entry per CDR3 protein. Of under 250,000 distinct CDR3 sequences in the sample, roughly an eighth are singletons; the top ten hold approximately 1.6%. Source material: PBMCs. The source of these receptors is a human donor in good health (CMV status not recorded). Some clones in this sample may be carry-over from other donors' samples.

The V gene is TRBV5-1, the J gene TRBJ2-7, with TRBD2 matching 10 bases. The ends lost 4 bases at V and 0 bases at J; junction bases unmatched: 13. Germline V gene sequence: CDR1 SGHRS, CDR2 YFSETQ. The CDR3 consists of 18 residues. This chain's CDR3 is CASSTGLASYSLSYEQYF. The CDR3 DNA is TGCGCCAGCAGCACGGGACTAGCGTCTTACTCTCTCTCCTACGAGCAGTACTTC.

At least ten counts were recorded for this clonotype. This chain joins TRBV6-2 or TRBV6-3 and TRBJ1-5; D unresolved. This CDR3 contains 15 residues. Trimming pared 6 bases from V and 2 bases from J, leaving 14 bases between. In germline, CDR1 is MNHEY, CDR2 SVGEGT. The CDR3 spells CASRTIASGNQPQHF. CDR3 nucleotide sequence: TGTGCCAGCAGGACCATCGCCTCCGGCAATCAGCCCCAGCATTTT.

In this sample, this clonotype turned up a few times. The V and J genes are TRBV19 and TRBJ2-7; tentative D call: TRBD1 (5 bases). The ends were cut back, 5 bases at V and 1 base at J, with 18 bases in the middle. Germline values: CDR1 LNHDA, CDR2 SQIVND (reference sequence). CDR3 size: 16 residues. The CDR3 DNA is TGTGCCAGTAGTCTAAGGCTGGGGCAGCCATCCTACGAGCAGTACTTC. This gives the protein CASSLRLGQPSYEQYF.

V is TRBV6-2 or TRBV6-3 and J is TRBJ1-2; 7 bases are a match to TRBD1. V lost 11 bases and J lost 3; bases outside the gene matches: 6. Germline loops: CDR1 MNHEY, CDR2 SVGEGT. The CDR3 contains 12 residues. The DNA for the CDR3 is TGTGCCGGATCAGACAGGGACTATGGCTACACCTTC. Its translation: CAGSDRDYGYTF.

Many counts were recorded for this clonotype. The rearrangement links TRBV6-5 to TRBJ1-2; D remains unclear. V was clipped by 2 bases and J by 4 bases, with 11 bases between them. The CDR3 covers 14 residues. Germline V gene sequence: CDR1 MNHEY, CDR2 SVGAGI. CDR3 nucleotides: TGTGCCAGCAGTTACAAGACGGCTACCTATGGCTACACCTTC. It encodes CASSYKTATYGYTF.

This sequence joins TRBV12-3 or TRBV12-4 and TRBJ2-3; TRBD2 aligns across 10 bases. The V gene end was trimmed by 6 bases and the J gene end by 5 bases; junction bases not matched to a gene: 8. This CDR3 comprises 15 residues. CDR3 in DNA: TGTGCCAGCAGCCAACTAGCGGGGAATGGAGATACGCAGTATTTT. It specifies CASSQLAGNGDTQYF.

This clonotype was detected ten times or more. The chain uses TRBV6-2 or TRBV6-3 and TRBJ2-6; D might be TRBD2 (6 bases). The V gene's germline CDR1 is MNHEY and CDR2 SVGEGT. The ends were cut back, 2 bases at V and 1 base at J, with 12 bases in the middle. There are 17 residues in the CDR3. The CDR3 DNA is TGTGCCAGCAGTTACGCGAAGGCGGGGTCTGGGGCCAACGTCCTGACTTTC. Amino acid sequence: CASSYAKAGSGANVLTF.

This clonotype was seen repeatedly, ten times or more. The chain couples TRBV7-3 to TRBJ2-7; D perhaps matches TRBD1 (5 bases). The V and J ends lost 5 bases and 5 bases respectively, with 19 bases between them. The CDR3 totals 15 residues. Germline V gene lookup returns CDR1 SGHTA and CDR2 FQGTGA. CDR3 nucleotides: TGTGCCAGCAGCCCCGGATTGGGGCCACCTCACGAGCAGTACTTC. Protein sequence: CASSPGLGPPHEQYF.

This clonotype came up many times. The chain couples TRBV6-4 to TRBJ1-1; D unresolved. This CDR3 contains 13 residues. Trimming removed 3 bases at V and 1 base at J, with 6 bases between. Germline CDR1 MRHNA, CDR2 SNTAGT. The CDR3 sequence: CASSEKENTEAFF. The DNA of the CDR3 is TGTGCCAGCAGTGAAAAGGAGAACACTGAAGCTTTCTTT.

This chain connects TRBV28 to TRBJ1-1, with TRBD1 matching 9 bases. The CDR3 has 14 residues. With V trimmed by 7 bases and J by 4 bases, 7 bases remained unmatched. Germline assignment: CDR1 MDHEN and CDR2 SYDVKM. The CDR3 reads CASTRQGVGTEAFF. The DNA of the CDR3 is TGTGCCAGCACCCGACAGGGGGTGGGCACTGAAGCTTTCTTT.

Worth noting for this clonotype: A clone one base away is much larger, so this may be a read error. The chain links TRBV6-1 to TRBJ1-1; maybe TRBD1 (5 bases). Germline assignment: CDR1 MNHNS and CDR2 SASEGT. The CDR3 is 14 amino acids. V lost 8 bases and J 5 bases, leaving 18 bases between the germline ends. In DNA form, the CDR3 reads TGTGCCAGCGGGGTCAGGGAATCGTCGACTGAAGCTTTCTTT. It encodes CASGVRESSTEAFF.